The clone carrying this T cell receptor beta chain occurred once. Its antigen remains unidentified. Measured with immunoSEQ multiplex PCR; TCRdb has only the in-frame clones, and not every one. The sample records more than 1,200 clones, around three fifths being singletons. The germline V gene encodes CDR1 SGDLS and CDR2 YYNGEE. V was cut by 0 bases and J by 2 bases, with 9 bases left in between. CDR3 length: 14 residues. The data were obtained in a study of Siglec-9 on CD8 T cells in melanoma. Points from the study as a whole: An effector memory CD8+ subset marked by Siglec-9 reportedly appeared to gather in melanoma.

The sequence was collected from a human donor in good health. The sample taken for sequencing was Siglec-9+ CD8+ T cells sorted from blood. The rearrangement uses TRBV9 and TRBJ2-7; D gene uncertain. The CDR3 bases are TGTGCCAGCAGCGTAGGGCCTACCACCTACGAGCAGTACTTC. This sequence encodes CASSVGPTTYEQYF.